The sequence of this TCR beta chain was determined in a study of blood T cell repertoires in COVID-19 (dated by TCRdb to the early 2020s). Study-wide context: Collaborator samples came from the United States, Italy and Spain and covered acute and convalescent phases of COVID-19. Samples came from the ongoing ImmuneRACE study (first 160 participants) plus 1,254 subjects from 6 global collaborators. The repertoires were made available in a free public database intended to serve as a resource for research on the immune response to SARS-CoV-2. The material from the prospective study consisted of cDNA or gDNA derived from T cells, B-cell-depleted T cells, or PBMCs. Where available, HLA class I and class II types were taken from metadata supplied by the sample provider and were not determined by assay-based typing. A de-identified subject ID, COVID-19 status, age in years and sex were almost always included in the sample metadata. Deeply sampled blood TCRbeta repertoires from subjects exposed to, actively infected with, or recovered from COVID-19 were included in the dataset. General conclusions and limits of the study: How much clinical and demographic metadata was included differed by source and by participant, and the metadata was provided uncurated.

In the prospective study, participants were about 18 to 100 years old, resided in approximately 22 geographic areas of the United States, and were enrolled through a virtual design. In the prospective study, cohorts were assigned on the basis of participant-reported clinical history obtained from a screening survey and a study questionnaire. A participant counted as exposed if, within 2 weeks of entering the study, that participant had been in contact with someone who had a PCR-confirmed or clinician-diagnosed COVID-19 case. Each participant in the prospective study had whole blood, serum and a nasopharyngeal or oropharyngeal swab collected by mobile phlebotomists. Prospective study participants could optionally give additional blood draws and questionnaires over a roughly two-month period. Blood samples from the prospective study were shipped frozen or at room temperature prior to DNA extraction.

In regard to this clone: What this receptor recognizes is not known. No base qualities exist here, and no much larger clone lies one base off it.

CDR1 is given as LNHDA and CDR2 as SQIVND, both from the germline V gene (reference sequence). V and J lose 4 bases and 6 bases, and a span of 3 bases separates them. There are 11 amino acids in the CDR3, from cysteine to phenylalanine inclusive. The entry retains the CDR3 DNA only, 33 bases that are in frame from base 1. The immunoSEQ Assay, a bias-controlled multiplex PCR, was used to amplify TCRbeta CDR3 regions from genomic DNA. Under the source paper's analysis protocol: The number of nucleated cells in each sample was estimated by amplification of reference gene primers within the assay. Sequence reads were collapsed and filtered to measure the absolute abundance of every unique TCRbeta CDR3 rearrangement. For each sample, productive Simpson clonality was calculated as the square root of Simpson's diversity index across productive rearrangements. TCRdb re-hosts the immuneACCESS table, in-frame sequences only. Its copies lack some clones; in the studies checked, an unresolved V gene accounts for under half of them, and the cause for the rest is not known. D and trimming were read from the DNA, whereas the V and J calls and clone size are those reported in that table. For this sample there are 300,000 to 350,000 clones; more than 70% appear just once. Of the sample, approximately 1% is held by the ten largest clones.

Material: PBMCs or T cells enriched from blood (not recorded which). This clonotype originated in a woman aged 25 to 39 who had been exposed to COVID-19. This chain joins TRBV19 to TRBJ2-2, with the D segment identity uncertain. Read as DNA, the sequence is TGTGCCAGTAGTACCTCCGGGGAGCTGTTTTTT. Its coded protein is CASSTSGELFF. Outside the CDR3, residues come from the reference TRBV19 and TRBJ2-2 proteins, so the full variable domain is: DGGITQSPKYLFRKEGQNVTLSCEQNLNHDAMYWYRQDPGQGLRLIYYSQIVNDFQKGDIAEGYSVSREKKESFPLTVTSAQKNPTAFYLCASSTSGELFFGEGSRLTVL.